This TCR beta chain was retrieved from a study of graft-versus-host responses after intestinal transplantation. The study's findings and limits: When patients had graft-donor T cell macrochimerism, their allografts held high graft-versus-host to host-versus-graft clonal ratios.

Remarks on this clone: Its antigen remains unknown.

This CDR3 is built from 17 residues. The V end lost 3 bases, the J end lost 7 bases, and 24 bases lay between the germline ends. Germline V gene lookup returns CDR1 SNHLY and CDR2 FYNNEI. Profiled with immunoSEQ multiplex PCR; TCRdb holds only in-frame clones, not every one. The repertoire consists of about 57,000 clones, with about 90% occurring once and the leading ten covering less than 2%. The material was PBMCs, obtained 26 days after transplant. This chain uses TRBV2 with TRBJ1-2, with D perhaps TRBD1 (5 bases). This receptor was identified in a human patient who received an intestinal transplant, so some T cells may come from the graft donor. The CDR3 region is CASSDVPGQPGRGGYTF. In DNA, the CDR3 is TGTGCCAGCAGTGATGTCCCGGGCCAGCCCGGTAGGGGTGGCTACACCTTC.